Listed below are T cell receptor beta chains from one sample, sequenced in a study of CD4 T cells in relation to SARS-CoV-2 and coronaviruses. Libraries were prepared by immunoSEQ multiplex PCR; TCRdb keeps only in-frame clonotypes and omits some of them. Among tens of thousands of clones listed, roughly 90% were seen once. Sequencing used memory CD4+ T cells from PBMCs. These receptors were taken from a human donor in good health. CDR3s include the opening cysteine and the closing phenylalanine or tryptophan. D genes are given only for firm matches. Not every row has a clone size; where given, it reads once, few, many or a size class.

TRBV27,.,TRBJ2-1,TRBD1,CASSPWGQAYNEQFF,TGTGCCAGCAGCCCCTGGGGACAGGCGTACAATGAGCAGTTCTTC
TRBV3-1/TRBV3-2,.,TRBJ1-2,TRBD1,CASSQGARGQSGYTF,TGTGCCAGCAGCCAAGGCGCCAGGGGGCAGTCTGGCTACACCTTC
TRBV6-5,.,TRBJ2-1,.,CASRGMGSYNEQFF,TGTGCCAGCAGGGGGATGGGTTCCTACAATGAGCAGTTCTTC
TRBV10-1,.,TRBJ2-1,.,CASSEDPAGSYNEQFF,TGCGCCAGCAGTGAGGACCCGGCAGGTTCATACAATGAGCAGTTCTTC
TRBV11-3,.,TRBJ2-2,TRBD1,CASSPTGGQGGELFF,TGTGCCAGCAGTCCTACAGGGGGCCAGGGCGGGGAGCTGTTTTTT
TRBV13,.,TRBJ2-7,TRBD2,CASSSAWTSGNYEQYF,TGTGCCAGCAGCTCGGCATGGACTAGCGGAAACTACGAGCAGTACTTC
TRBV29-1,few,TRBJ2-5,.,CSVEGYDPKGTQYF,TGCAGCGTTGAAGGGTACGATCCGAAGGGGACCCAGTACTTC
TRBV12-3/TRBV12-4,.,TRBJ2-7,.,CASSKQGYEQYF,TGTGCCAGCAGCAAACAGGGCTACGAGCAGTACTTC
TRBV28,.,TRBJ2-7,.,CASSLEQGPSEQYF,TGTGCCAGCAGTTTGGAACAGGGACCCTCCGAGCAGTACTTC
TRBV4-2,.,TRBJ2-7,.,CASSQDTGGIRTYEQYF,TGTGCCAGCAGCCAAGATACGGGCGGTATTCGGACCTACGAGCAGTACTTC
TRBV28,.,TRBJ2-5,TRBD2,CASSFLLAGKKETQYF,TGTGCCAGCAGTTTTTTGTTAGCGGGGAAAAAAGAGACCCAGTACTTC
TRBV28,.,TRBJ2-3,.,CASGVGNTDTQYF,TGTGCCAGCGGAGTGGGGAACACAGATACGCAGTATTTT
TRBV5-1,.,TRBJ2-7,.,CASSPGVSQGEQYF,TGCGCCAGCAGCCCAGGGGTGTCCCAAGGCGAGCAGTACTTC
TRBV28,.,TRBJ2-7,TRBD2,CASSSPSGTSGRGLLYEQYF,TGTGCCAGCAGTTCTCCTTCGGGGACTAGCGGGAGAGGCCTACTCTACGAGCAGTACTTC
TRBV27,.,TRBJ2-6,.,CASTPWAVRGSGANVLTF,TGTGCCAGCACCCCCTGGGCAGTCAGGGGCTCTGGGGCCAACGTCCTGACTTTC
TRBV6-1,.,TRBJ2-3,TRBD2,CASSEAGGVDTQYF,TGTGCCAGCAGTGAAGCGGGAGGGGTAGATACGCAGTATTTT
TRBV28,.,TRBJ2-3,.,CASSLQGRTDTQYF,TGTGCCAGCAGTTTACAGGGTAGGACGGATACGCAGTATTTT
TRBV11-2,.,TRBJ2-2,.,CASSFGSWEANTGELFF,TGTGCCAGCAGCTTCGGTTCTTGGGAGGCGAACACCGGGGAGCTGTTTTTT
TRBV14,.,TRBJ2-1,TRBD2,CASSQEGGTRTYNEQFF,TGTGCCAGCAGCCAAGAAGGAGGGACTAGGACCTACAATGAGCAGTTCTTC
TRBV4-2,.,TRBJ2-3,TRBD2,CASSLGLAGTDTQYF,TGTGCCAGCAGCCTGGGACTAGCGGGAACAGATACGCAGTATTTT
TRBV12-3/TRBV12-4,.,TRBJ1-5,.,CASRSTGNQPQHF,TGTGCCAGCAGATCGACAGGCAATCAGCCCCAGCATTTT
TRBV10-1,.,TRBJ2-1,TRBD2,CASSGGGSGDEQFF,TGCGCCAGCAGTGGTGGCGGGAGTGGCGATGAGCAGTTCTTC
TRBV5-1,.,TRBJ2-1,.,CASSEGETSYNEQFF,TGCGCCAGCAGCGAAGGGGAGACATCCTACAATGAGCAGTTCTTC
TRBV6-5,.,TRBJ1-4,.,CASSPGLPNEKLFF,TGTGCCAGCAGCCCAGGTCTTCCTAATGAAAAACTGTTTTTT
TRBV10-3,.,TRBJ2-7,.,CAIRPVQGDNYEQYF,TGTGCCATCAGGCCGGTGCAGGGCGACAACTACGAGCAGTACTTC
TRBV19,.,TRBJ1-2,TRBD1,CASSTPTGGREGYTF,TGTGCCAGTAGTACCCCGACAGGGGGACGTGAGGGCTACACCTTC
TRBV28,few,TRBJ2-7,.,CASSLTDTYEQYF,TGTGCCAGCAGTTTAACAGATACCTACGAGCAGTACTTC
TRBV5-1,once,TRBJ2-7,TRBD2,CASSRAGAYEQYF,TGCGCCAGCAGCAGAGCGGGAGCCTACGAGCAGTACTTC
TRBV5-1,.,TRBJ2-5,.,CASSLEGGGETQYF,TGCGCCAGCAGCTTGGAGGGTGGGGGAGAGACCCAGTACTTC